This paragraph reports one T cell receptor beta chain. Its target is unknown. Negative isolation yielded the CD8+ and CD4+ T cells, while FACS enriched the TEMRA cells. When the RNA was reverse transcribed, random hexamers were used with an input of about 0.5 to 1 ug. TCRdb used MiXCR to reprocess the immunoSEQ multiplex PCR reads, holding one entry per CDR3 protein. The repertoire holds over 80,000 distinct CDR3 sequences, with around 94% as singletons. This sample is part of a study of CD8 T cells in Susac syndrome. Findings and caveats of the study: The study's TCR sequencing and HLA analysis covered a relatively small number of individuals, and the study acknowledged this.

Germline V gene lookup returns CDR1 SEHNR and CDR2 FQNEAQ (reference sequence). The length of the CDR3 is 14 residues. The ends were cut back, 5 bases at V and 7 bases at J, with 18 bases in the middle. The sample was CD8+ T cells from PBMCs. The J gene is TRBJ2-7, the V gene TRBV7-9; no clear D gene. This receptor was taken from a human donor with Susac syndrome. CDR3 in DNA: TGTGCCAGCAGCCTCCCGGCAGGAGCAGCAGAGCAGTACTTC. As protein: CASSLPAGAAEQYF.